This T cell receptor beta chain originates from a study of long-term antiretroviral therapy in people with HIV. Study-level results: Unavailable data included ART adherence, viral resistance and therapy changes (switches in treatment).

An immunoSEQ assay, version v3.0, was performed at survey level. Repertoires were generated with immunoSEQ multiplex PCR, while TCRdb's copy carries only in-frame clones and drops some. The top ten clones hold roughly 3% of a sample with tens of thousands of clones, about 88% of them seen once. On this clone: What it binds is unknown.

The material sequenced was unsorted PBMCs, taken 0.8 years after starting antiretroviral therapy. This clonotype was obtained from a woman in her late teens or twenties with HIV.

The CDR3 DNA reads as TGTGCCAGTAGTATGTCAGGGGCATTAGATACGCAGTATTTT. Translating gives CASSMSGALDTQYF. This chain uses TRBV19 with TRBJ2-3; D is perhaps TRBD1 (6 bases). The CDR3 is 14 residues long. Trimming cost V 3 bases and J 5 bases, with 12 bases left between them. Looked up from germline, CDR1 is LNHDA and CDR2 is SQIVND (reference sequence). Full variable domain (outside the CDR3, taken from reference TRBV19 and TRBJ2-3): DGGITQSPKYLFRKEGQNVTLSCEQNLNHDAMYWYRQDPGQGLRLIYYSQIVNDFQKGDIAEGYSVSREKKESFPLTVTSAQKNPTAFYLCASSMSGALDTQYFGPGTRLTVL.